This TCR beta chain was observed in a study of T cell changes during pregnancy in multiple sclerosis. The CDR3 runs to 15 residues. CDR1 and CDR2 from the germline V gene are LGHNT and FRNRAP. The V end lost 8 bases, the J end lost 5 bases, and 20 bases lay between the germline ends. TCRdb's copy holds only in-frame clones and misses some; the assay was immunoSEQ multiplex PCR. The sample includes roughly 11,000 clones, about 93% of them seen just once. Sequences were derived from CD4+ T cells from peripheral blood mononuclear cells, sampled before pregnancy. The chain combines TRBV12-5 with TRBJ2-3, with a weak D call TRBD2 (5 bases). The sequence derives from a female donor with multiple sclerosis, enrolled in a pregnancy study. The CDR3 DNA reads TGTGCTAGTACCTCCCTAGGCGGGCCCCGAGATACGCAGTATTTT. This translates into CASTSLGGPRDTQYF.